This T cell receptor beta chain originates from a study of blood T cell repertoires in COVID-19. The wider study: Sources were T cells, B-cell-depleted T cells, or PBMCs; the material itself was cDNA or gDNA.

J gave up 5 bases and V 2 bases, and 4 bases lay outside the gene matches. CDR1 SGHTA and CDR2 FQGNSA come from the germline V gene. The length of the CDR3 is 15 residues. Method: immunoSEQ multiplex PCR; TCRdb's copy keeps in-frame clones and lacks some. The table shows 250,000 to 300,000 clones, with 85% to 90% occurring only once. One Seattle source followed patients from active infection through their disease course. The chain links TRBV7-2 to TRBJ2-3, with 10 bases aligning to TRBD2. Sequenced material: peripheral blood. The clonotype comes from a woman in her thirties with COVID-19, enrolled during active disease. In DNA, the CDR3 is TGTGCCAGCAGCTTACGAGCGGGGGGGCGAGATACGCAGTATTTT. This codes for CASSLRAGGRDTQYF. Filled out from reference TRBV7-2 and TRBJ2-3, the complete variable domain reads GAGVSQSPSNKVTEKGKDVELRCDPISGHTALYWYRQSLGQGLEFLIYFQGNSAPDKSGLPSDRFSAERTGGSVSTLTIQRTQQEDSAVYLCASSLRAGGRDTQYFGPGTRLTVL.